This TCR beta chain originates from a study of T cells in Graves' hyperthyroidism and ophthalmopathy. General study findings and limits: Among thyroid clonotypes expanded above 0.001, most also appeared in blood.

This clonotype has a count of ten or more. Antigen: not known. V was trimmed by 5 bases and J by 2 bases, leaving 8 bases between them. The CDR3 is 13 amino acids. Germline values: CDR1 SEHNR, CDR2 FQNEAQ (reference sequence). From RNA transcripts, TCR beta CDR3 regions were amplified. First-round RT-PCR of the TCR CDR3 relied on the HTBI primer set. TCRdb used MiXCR to reprocess the multiplex PCR reads, holding one entry per CDR3 protein. This table has fewer than 350,000 distinct CDR3 sequences, about 21% appearing once. Hyperthyroidism, newly diagnosed and lasting under 2 months, affected patients aged 18 to 65. In making diagnoses, clinical symptoms, serum thyroxine and TRAb, thyroid ultrasound and orbital computed tomography were all used.

J is TRBJ2-3 and V is TRBV7-9; D gene unclear. The receptor was derived from a woman aged 50 to 60 with Graves' hyperthyroidism. The specimen sequenced was blood. CDR3 sequence reads: CASSHTDTDTQYF. The CDR3, as DNA: TGTGCCAGCAGCCATACCGACACAGATACGCAGTATTTT.